What follows is one TCR beta chain and its context. The antigen is unknown. These data belong to a study of monozygotic twins with inflammatory bowel disease. Points from the study as a whole: There were differing immunosuppressive treatments, which may have added variability to patient repertoires.

CDR3 length: 12 amino acids. The V gene's germline CDR1 is SGHKS and CDR2 YYEKEE (reference sequence). TCRdb processed the 5' RACE reads again and assigns one entry to each CDR3 protein, with no DNA. The table for this sample gives approximately 400,000 distinct CDR3 sequences. This chain connects TRBV5-5 to TRBJ1-4. Material for sequencing was blood. This TCR derives from a human donor with ulcerative colitis or Crohn's disease, or a healthy co-twin of an affected twin (not recorded which). CDR3 amino acids: CASSLAGEKLFF.